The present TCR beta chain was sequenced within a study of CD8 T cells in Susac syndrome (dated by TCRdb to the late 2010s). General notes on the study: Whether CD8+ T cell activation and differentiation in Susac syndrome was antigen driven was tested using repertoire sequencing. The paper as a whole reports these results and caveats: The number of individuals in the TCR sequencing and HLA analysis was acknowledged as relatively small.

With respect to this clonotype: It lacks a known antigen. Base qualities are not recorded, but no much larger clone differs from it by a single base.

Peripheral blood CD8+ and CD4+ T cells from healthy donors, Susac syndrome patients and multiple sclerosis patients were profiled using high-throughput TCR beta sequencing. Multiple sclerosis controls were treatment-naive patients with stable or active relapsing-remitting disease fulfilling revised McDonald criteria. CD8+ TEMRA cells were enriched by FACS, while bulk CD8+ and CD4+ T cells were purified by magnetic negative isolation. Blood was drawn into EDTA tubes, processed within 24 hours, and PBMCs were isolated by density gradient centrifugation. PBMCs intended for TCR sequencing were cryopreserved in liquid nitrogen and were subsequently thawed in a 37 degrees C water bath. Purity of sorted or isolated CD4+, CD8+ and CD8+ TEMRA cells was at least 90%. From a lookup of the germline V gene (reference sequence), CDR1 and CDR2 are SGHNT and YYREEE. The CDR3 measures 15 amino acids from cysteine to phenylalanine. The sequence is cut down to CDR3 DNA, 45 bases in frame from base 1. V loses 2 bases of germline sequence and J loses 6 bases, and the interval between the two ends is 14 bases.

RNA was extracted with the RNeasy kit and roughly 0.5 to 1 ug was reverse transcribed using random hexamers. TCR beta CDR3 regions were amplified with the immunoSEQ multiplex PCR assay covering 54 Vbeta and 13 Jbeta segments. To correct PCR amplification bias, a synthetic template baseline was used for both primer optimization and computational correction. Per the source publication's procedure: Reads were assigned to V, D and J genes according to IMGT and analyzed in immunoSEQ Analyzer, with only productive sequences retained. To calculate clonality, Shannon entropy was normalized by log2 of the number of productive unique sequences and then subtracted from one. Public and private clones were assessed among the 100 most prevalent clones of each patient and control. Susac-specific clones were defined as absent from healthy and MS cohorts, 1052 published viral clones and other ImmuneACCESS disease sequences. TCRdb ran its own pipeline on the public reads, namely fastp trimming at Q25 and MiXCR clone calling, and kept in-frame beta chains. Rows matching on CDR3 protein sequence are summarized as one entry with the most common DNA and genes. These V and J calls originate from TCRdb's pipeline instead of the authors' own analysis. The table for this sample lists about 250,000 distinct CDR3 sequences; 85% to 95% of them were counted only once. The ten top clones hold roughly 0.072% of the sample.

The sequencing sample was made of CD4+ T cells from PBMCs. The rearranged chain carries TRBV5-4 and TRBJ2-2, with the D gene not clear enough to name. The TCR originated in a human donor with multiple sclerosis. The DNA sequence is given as TGTGCCAGCAGCTTTCCTCAAAAGTCACCCGGGGAGCTGTTTTTT. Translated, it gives CASSFPQKSPGELFF.